This is a list of T cell receptor beta chains from one sample in a study of T cell repertoires in cytomegalovirus infection. TCRdb redid the calling of the reads with MiXCR, one entry per CDR3 protein. The data show some 130,000 distinct CDR3 sequences, with 25% to 35% seen just once and roughly 47% held by the top ten. These receptors lack a known antigen. The sample in question was CD8+ T cells from cultured PBMCs, obtained from culture after CMV antigen stimulation. The receptors originated from a human donor in good health (CMV status not recorded). Some clones in this sample may be carry-over from other donors' samples. CDR3s include the opening cysteine and the closing phenylalanine or tryptophan. D genes are given only for firm matches. The listing skips clone size in some rows; elsewhere it reads once, few, many or a size class.

NA	few	TRBV7-6	TRBJ1-4	TGTGCCAGCCGCGGGGGAGGGGGTGAAAAACTGTTTTTT	CASRGGGGEKLFF
TRBD2	NA	TRBV28	TRBJ2-3	TGTGCCAGCAGTTGGACTAGCGGGGGGCCCGATACGCAGTATTTT	CASSWTSGGPDTQYF
TRBD2	NA	TRBV6-2/TRBV6-3	TRBJ2-2	TGTGCCAGCAGAGAGCTAGCGGGGGGATACACCGGGGAGCTGTTTTTT	CASRELAGGYTGELFF
NA	many	TRBV6-1	TRBJ1-5	TGTGCCAGCACGAAAGACCGGTATAGCAATCAGCCCCAGCATTTT	CASTKDRYSNQPQHF
TRBD2	NA	TRBV28	TRBJ2-1	TGTGCCAGCAGTCCCTATAGCGGGGCTCCGGACAATGAGCAGTTCTTC	CASSPYSGAPDNEQFF
TRBD1	NA	TRBV7-6	TRBJ2-7	TGTGCCAGCAGCCTAGGACAGGGTGGGTACGAGCAGTACTTC	CASSLGQGGYEQYF
TRBD1	NA	TRBV24-1	TRBJ2-3	TGTGCCACCAGTGCCCTAGTGGGACAGACCCTTAGCACAGATACGCAGTATTTT	CATSALVGQTLSTDTQYF
NA	NA	TRBV6-2/TRBV6-3	TRBJ2-4	TGTGCCAGCAGTTACGTGCGCGATGCCAAAAACATTCAGTACTTC	CASSYVRDAKNIQYF
NA	once	TRBV27	TRBJ2-5	TGTGCCAGCAGTCCCATGGAGCGACTAGAAGAGACCCAGTACTTC	CASSPMERLEETQYF
TRBD2	NA	TRBV7-2	TRBJ2-3	TGTGCCAGCAGCTACGCTAGCGGGGGGGCCCTGGATACGCAGTATTTT	CASSYASGGALDTQYF
NA	few	TRBV6-1	TRBJ1-5	TGTGCCAGCAGTGAAGTGGGGAAGGAGCCCCAGCATTTT	CASSEVGKEPQHF
TRBD1	many	TRBV7-6	TRBJ2-2	TGTGCCAGCAGCCGGACAGGGGGAGACACCGGGGAGCTGTTTTTT	CASSRTGGDTGELFF
TRBD1	NA	TRBV28	TRBJ2-1	TGTGCCAGCAATTCTGACAGGGACTCCTACAATGAGCAGTTCTTC	CASNSDRDSYNEQFF
TRBD1	NA	TRBV24-1	TRBJ1-5	TGTGCCACCAGTGATGCCGGGACAGGGAGCAATCAGCCCCAGCATTTT	CATSDAGTGSNQPQHF
NA	few	TRBV5-4	TRBJ2-2	TGTGCCTGCCACCACGGGAGTGAGAACACCGGGGAGCTGTTTTTT	CACHHGSENTGELFF
TRBD1	medium-sized	TRBV6-1	TRBJ2-6	TGTGCCAGCAGTACAGGGGACACATCTGGGGCCAACGTCCTGACTTTC	CASSTGDTSGANVLTF
TRBD2	NA	TRBV7-6	TRBJ2-1	TGTGCCAGCAGGGTACTAGCGGGGGACTACAATGAGCAGTTCTTC	CASRVLAGDYNEQFF
NA	few	TRBV12-3/TRBV12-4	TRBJ1-1	TGTGCCAGCAGTTTGGGGGAACTGGGCACTGAAGCTTTCTTT	CASSLGELGTEAFF
NA	many	TRBV7-9	TRBJ2-2	TGTGCCAGCAGCCCATTAGAACAGGGGAACACCGGGGAGCTGTTTTTT	CASSPLEQGNTGELFF
NA	NA	TRBV20-1	TRBJ2-7	TGCAGTGCTAGGGCCTACACGGGGGCCTACGAGCAGTACTTC	CSARAYTGAYEQYF
NA	NA	TRBV20-1	TRBJ2-7	TGCAGTGCTAGAGATGGTAGAGGGTCCTACGAGCAGTACTTC	CSARDGRGSYEQYF
NA	NA	TRBV6-2/TRBV6-3	TRBJ2-1	TGTGCCAGCAGTTATCTCGATGAGCAGTTCTTC	CASSYLDEQFF